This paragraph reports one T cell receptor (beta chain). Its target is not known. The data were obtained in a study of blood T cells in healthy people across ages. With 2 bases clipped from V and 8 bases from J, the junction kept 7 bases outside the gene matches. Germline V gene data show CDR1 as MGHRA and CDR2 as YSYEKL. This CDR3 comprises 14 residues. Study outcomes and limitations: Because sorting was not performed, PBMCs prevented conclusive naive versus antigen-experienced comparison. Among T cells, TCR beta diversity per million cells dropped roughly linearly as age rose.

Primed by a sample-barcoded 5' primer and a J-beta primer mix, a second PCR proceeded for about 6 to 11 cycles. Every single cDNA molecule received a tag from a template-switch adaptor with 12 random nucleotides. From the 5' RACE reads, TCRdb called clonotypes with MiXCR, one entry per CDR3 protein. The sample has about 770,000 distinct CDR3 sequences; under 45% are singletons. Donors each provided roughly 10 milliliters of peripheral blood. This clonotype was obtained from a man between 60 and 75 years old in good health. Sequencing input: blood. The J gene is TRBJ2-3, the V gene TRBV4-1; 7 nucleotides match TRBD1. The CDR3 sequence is CASSQPTGSGTQYF. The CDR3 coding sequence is TGCGCCAGCAGCCAACCGACAGGGTCAGGTACGCAGTATTTT.